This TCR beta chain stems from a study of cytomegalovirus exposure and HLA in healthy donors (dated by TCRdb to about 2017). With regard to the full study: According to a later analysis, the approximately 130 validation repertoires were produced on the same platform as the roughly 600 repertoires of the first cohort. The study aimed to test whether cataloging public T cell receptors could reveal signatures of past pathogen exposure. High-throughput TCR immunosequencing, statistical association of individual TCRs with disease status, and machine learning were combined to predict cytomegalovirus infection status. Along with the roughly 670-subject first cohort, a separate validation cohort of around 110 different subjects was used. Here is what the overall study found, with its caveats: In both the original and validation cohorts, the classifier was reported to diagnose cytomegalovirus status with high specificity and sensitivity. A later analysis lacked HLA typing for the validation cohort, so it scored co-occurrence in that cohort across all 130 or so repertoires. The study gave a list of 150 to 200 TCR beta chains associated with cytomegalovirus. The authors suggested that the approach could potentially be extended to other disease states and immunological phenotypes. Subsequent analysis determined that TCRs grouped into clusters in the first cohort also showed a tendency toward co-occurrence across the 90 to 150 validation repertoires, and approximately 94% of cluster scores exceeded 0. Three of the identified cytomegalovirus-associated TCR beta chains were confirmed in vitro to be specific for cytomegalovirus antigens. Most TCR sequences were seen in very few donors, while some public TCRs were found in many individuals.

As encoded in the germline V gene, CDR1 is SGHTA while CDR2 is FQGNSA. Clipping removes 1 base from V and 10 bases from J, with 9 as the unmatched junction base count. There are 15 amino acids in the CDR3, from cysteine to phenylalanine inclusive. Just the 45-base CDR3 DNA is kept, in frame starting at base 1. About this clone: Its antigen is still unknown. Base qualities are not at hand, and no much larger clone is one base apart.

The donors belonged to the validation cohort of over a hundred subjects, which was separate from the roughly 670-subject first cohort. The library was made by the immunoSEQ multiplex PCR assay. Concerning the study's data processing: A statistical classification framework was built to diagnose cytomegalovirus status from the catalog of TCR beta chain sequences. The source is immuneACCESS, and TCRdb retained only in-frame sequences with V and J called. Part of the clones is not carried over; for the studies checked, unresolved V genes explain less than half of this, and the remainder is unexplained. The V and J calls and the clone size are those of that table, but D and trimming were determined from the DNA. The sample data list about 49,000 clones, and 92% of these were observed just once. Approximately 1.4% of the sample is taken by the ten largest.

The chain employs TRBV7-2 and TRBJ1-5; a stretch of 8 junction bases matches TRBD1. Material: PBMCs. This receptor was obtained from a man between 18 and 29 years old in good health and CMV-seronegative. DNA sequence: TGTGCCAGCAGCTTAGGAGCAGGGGGCGCAGGACCCCAGCATTTT. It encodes CASSLGAGGAGPQHF.